The following is a TCR beta chain sequence with its context. The data were obtained in a study of T cells of healthy individuals. This CDR3 is built from 14 residues. The germline V gene encodes CDR1 SGHAT and CDR2 FQDESV (reference sequence). The V and J ends lost 1 base and 0 bases respectively, with 6 bases between them. TCRdb recomputed calls from the 5' RACE reads with MiXCR, one row per CDR3 protein. The sample records 60,000 to 75,000 distinct CDR3 sequences, around 15% being singletons. The chain couples TRBV11-1 to TRBJ2-5, with D possibly TRBD2 on 5 matching bases. The sequence was collected from a human donor in good health. Here the CDR3 DNA reads TGTGCCAGCAGCTTAGGGCGGGACCAAGAGACCCAGTACTTC. It codes for CASSLGRDQETQYF.